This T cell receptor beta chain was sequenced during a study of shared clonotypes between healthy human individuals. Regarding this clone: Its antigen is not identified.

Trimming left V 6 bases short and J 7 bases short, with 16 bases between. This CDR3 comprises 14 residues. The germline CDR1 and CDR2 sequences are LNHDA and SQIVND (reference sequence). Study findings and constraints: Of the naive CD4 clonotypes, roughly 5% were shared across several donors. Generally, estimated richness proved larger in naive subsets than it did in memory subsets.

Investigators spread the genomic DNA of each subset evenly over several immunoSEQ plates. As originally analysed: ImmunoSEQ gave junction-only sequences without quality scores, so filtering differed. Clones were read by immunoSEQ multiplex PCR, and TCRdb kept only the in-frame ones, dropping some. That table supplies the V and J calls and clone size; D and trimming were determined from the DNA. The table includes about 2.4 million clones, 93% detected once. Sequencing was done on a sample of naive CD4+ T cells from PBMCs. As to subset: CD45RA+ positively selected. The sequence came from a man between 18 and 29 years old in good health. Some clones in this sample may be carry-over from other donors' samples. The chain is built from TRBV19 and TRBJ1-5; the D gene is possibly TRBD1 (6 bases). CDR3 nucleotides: TGTGCCAGTAGGCCGGCGGGGGGCTCACAGCCCCAGCATTTT. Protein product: CASRPAGGSQPQHF.